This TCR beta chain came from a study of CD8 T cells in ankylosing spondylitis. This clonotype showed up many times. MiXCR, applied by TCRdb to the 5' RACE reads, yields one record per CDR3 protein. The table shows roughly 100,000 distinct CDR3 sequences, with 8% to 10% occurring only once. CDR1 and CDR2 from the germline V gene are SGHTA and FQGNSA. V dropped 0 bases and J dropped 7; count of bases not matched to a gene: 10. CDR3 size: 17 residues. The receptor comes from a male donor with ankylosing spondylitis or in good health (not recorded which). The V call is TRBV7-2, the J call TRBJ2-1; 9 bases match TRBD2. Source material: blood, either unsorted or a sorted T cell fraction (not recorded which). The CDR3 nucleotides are TGTGCCAGCAGCTTAGCCGGCGCCGGGACTAGCCTTAATGAGCAGTTCTTC. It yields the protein CASSLAGAGTSLNEQFF.